This T cell receptor (beta chain) was identified in a study of identical twins. MiXCR, applied by TCRdb to the 5' RACE reads, yields one record per CDR3 protein. Found here are fewer than 250,000 distinct CDR3 sequences, roughly 7% of them singletons; the top ten hold 3% to 4%. The CDR3 is 15 residues long. Germline CDR1 DFQATT, CDR2 SNEGSKA (reference sequence). The ends lost 3 bases at V and 5 bases at J; junction bases unmatched: 7. These sequences were also reported in another study, on yellow fever vaccine responses in identical twins. Per that study: Twin vaccine T cell responses reportedly seemed partly convergent, partly personalized.

This TCR was sampled from a woman aged 18-30 years in good health. The specimen was memory (CD45RO+) T cells sorted from blood. The chain uses TRBV20-1 and TRBJ2-2, with 9 bases matching TRBD2. The chain's CDR3 is CSARLAGVETGELFF. The CDR3, as DNA: TGCAGTGCTAGGTTAGCGGGAGTGGAGACCGGGGAGCTGTTTTTT.